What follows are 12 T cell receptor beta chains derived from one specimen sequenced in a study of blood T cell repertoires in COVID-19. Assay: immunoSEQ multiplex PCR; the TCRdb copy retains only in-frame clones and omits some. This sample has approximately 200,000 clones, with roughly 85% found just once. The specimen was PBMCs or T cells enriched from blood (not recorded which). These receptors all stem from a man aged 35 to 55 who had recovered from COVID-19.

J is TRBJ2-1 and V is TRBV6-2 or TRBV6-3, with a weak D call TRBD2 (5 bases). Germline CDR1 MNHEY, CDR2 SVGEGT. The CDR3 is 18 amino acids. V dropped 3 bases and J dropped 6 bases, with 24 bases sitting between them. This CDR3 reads CASSYGSLLGGSGNEQFF. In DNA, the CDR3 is TGTGCCAGCAGTTATGGCTCCTTGCTTGGCGGGTCCGGCAATGAGCAGTTCTTC.

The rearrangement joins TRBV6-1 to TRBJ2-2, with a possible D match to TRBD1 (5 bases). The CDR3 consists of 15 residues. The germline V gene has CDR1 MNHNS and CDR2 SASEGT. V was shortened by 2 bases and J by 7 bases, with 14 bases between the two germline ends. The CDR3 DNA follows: TGTGCCAGCAGTGAAAGGCCAGGGTATTACGGGGAGCTGTTTTTT. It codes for CASSERPGYYGELFF.

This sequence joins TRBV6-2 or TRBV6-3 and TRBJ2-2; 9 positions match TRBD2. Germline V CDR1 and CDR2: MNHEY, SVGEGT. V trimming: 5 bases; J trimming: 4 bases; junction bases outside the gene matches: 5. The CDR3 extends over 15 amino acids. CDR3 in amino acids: CASSLGLAITGELFF. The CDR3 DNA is TGTGCCAGCAGTCTAGGACTAGCGATCACCGGGGAGCTGTTTTTT.

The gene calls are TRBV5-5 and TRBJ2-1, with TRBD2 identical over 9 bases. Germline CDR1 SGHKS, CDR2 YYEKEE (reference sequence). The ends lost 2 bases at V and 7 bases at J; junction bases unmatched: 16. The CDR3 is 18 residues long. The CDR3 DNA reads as TGTGCCAGCAGCTTTTTCGGCGGGAGGGCCCAGCGAGGAAATGAGCAGTTCTTC. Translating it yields CASSFFGGRAQRGNEQFF.

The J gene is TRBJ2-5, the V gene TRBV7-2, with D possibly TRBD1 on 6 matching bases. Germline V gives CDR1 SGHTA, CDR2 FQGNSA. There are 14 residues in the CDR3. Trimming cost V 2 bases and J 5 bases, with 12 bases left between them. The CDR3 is CASSLLGQSETQYF. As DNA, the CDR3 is TGTGCCAGCAGCTTACTCGGACAGTCGGAGACCCAGTACTTC.

CDR3 protein: CASSFGLSSYEQYF. The CDR3 coding sequence is TGTGCCAGCAGTTTTGGCCTCTCCTCCTACGAGCAGTACTTC. The chain joins TRBV28 to TRBJ2-7; D not resolved. V was trimmed by 3 bases and J by 0 bases, leaving 9 bases between them. Germline loops: CDR1 MDHEN, CDR2 SYDVKM. The CDR3 sequence is 14 residues long.

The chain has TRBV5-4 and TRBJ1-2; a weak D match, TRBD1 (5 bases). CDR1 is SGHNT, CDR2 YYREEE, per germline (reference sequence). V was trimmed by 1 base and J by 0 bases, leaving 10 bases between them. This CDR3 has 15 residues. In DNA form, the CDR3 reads TGTGCCAGCAGCTTGCCCCCAGGGACTAACTATGGCTACACCTTC. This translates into CASSLPPGTNYGYTF.

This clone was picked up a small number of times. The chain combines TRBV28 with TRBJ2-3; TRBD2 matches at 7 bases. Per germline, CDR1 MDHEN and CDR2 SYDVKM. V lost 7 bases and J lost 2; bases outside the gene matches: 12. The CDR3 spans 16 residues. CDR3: CASTSGASGFTDTQYF. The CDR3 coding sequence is TGTGCCAGCACCTCCGGTGCTAGCGGCTTCACAGATACGCAGTATTTT.

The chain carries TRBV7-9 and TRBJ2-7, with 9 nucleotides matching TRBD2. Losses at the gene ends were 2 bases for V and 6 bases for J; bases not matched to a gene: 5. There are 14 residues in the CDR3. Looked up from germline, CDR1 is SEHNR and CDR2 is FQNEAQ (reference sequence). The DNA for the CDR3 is TGTGCCAGCAGCTTAAGCGGGAGGACGGGCGAGCAGTACTTC. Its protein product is CASSLSGRTGEQYF.

The CDR3: CASTITGQPGGPQHF. The DNA of the CDR3 is TGTGCCAGCACTATTACGGGACAGCCTGGGGGGCCCCAGCATTTT. The chain recombines TRBV28 with TRBJ1-5; 7 nucleotides match TRBD1. Germline CDR1 reads MDHEN; CDR2 reads SYDVKM. With 7 bases clipped from V and 9 bases from J, the junction kept 15 bases outside the gene matches. The CDR3 contains 15 residues. Full variable domain (outside the CDR3, taken from reference TRBV28 and TRBJ1-5): DVKVTQSSRYLVKRTGEKVFLECVQDMDHENMFWYRQDPGLGLRLIYFSYDVKMKEKGDIPEGYSVSREKKERFSLILESASTNQTSMYLCASTITGQPGGPQHFGDGTRLSIL.

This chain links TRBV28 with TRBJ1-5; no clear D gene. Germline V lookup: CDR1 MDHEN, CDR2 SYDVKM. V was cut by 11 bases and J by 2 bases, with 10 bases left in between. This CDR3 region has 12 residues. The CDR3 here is CAAEDRNQPQHF. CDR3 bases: TGTGCCGCCGAGGATCGCAATCAGCCCCAGCATTTT.

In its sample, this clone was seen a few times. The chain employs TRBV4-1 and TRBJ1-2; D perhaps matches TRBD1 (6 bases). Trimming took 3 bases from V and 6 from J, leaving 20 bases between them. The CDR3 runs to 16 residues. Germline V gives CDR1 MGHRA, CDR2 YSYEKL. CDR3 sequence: CASSQTGLPTPNGYTF. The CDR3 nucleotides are TGCGCCAGCAGCCAGACAGGACTTCCTACGCCTAATGGCTACACCTTC.